This entry describes one TCR beta chain. Isolation of CD8+ and CD4+ T cells was performed negatively, whereas enrichment of TEMRA cells was done by FACS. This sample is drawn from a study of CD8 T cells in Susac syndrome. The germline CDR1 and CDR2 sequences are SEHNR and FQNEAQ (reference sequence). The CDR3 is made up of 13 amino acids. Trimming removed 3 bases from V and 11 bases from J, with 16 bases in between. Reverse transcription of roughly 0.45 to 1 ug RNA was performed with random hexamers. TCRdb called the immunoSEQ multiplex PCR reads again in MiXCR, with one record for every CDR3 protein. Of 250,000 to 350,000 distinct CDR3 sequences in the sample, about 90% were seen once.

The rearrangement uses TRBV7-9 and TRBJ2-5; D is perhaps TRBD1 or TRBD2 (6 bases each). The specimen sequenced was CD4+ T cells from PBMCs. The TCR comes from a human donor with multiple sclerosis. The CDR3 here is CASSFGTWEEQYF. CDR3 sequence (DNA): TGTGCCAGCAGCTTCGGGACATGGGAGGAACAGTACTTC.